This entry lists 26 T cell receptor beta chains sequenced from one sample in a study of blood T cell repertoires in COVID-19. Sequenced by immunoSEQ multiplex PCR; TCRdb stores in-frame clones only, minus some. The table lists about 300,000 clones, 86% of them singletons, with under 2% in the top ten. Sequencing input: peripheral blood. These receptors were obtained from a woman between 50 and 59 years old with acute or convalescent COVID-19.

This clone was detected a few times. The chain couples TRBV27 to TRBJ1-1; D is undetermined. Germline V gene lookup returns CDR1 MNHEY and CDR2 SMNVEV (reference sequence). This CDR3 spans 13 amino acids. Trimming took 3 bases from V and 4 from J, leaving 9 bases between them. The CDR3 DNA reads TGTGCCAGCAGTTTGCCAGGCCTCACTGAAGCTTTCTTT. Translated: CASSLPGLTEAFF.

J is TRBJ2-7 and V is TRBV30; 7 bases fit TRBD2. This CDR3 has 14 amino acids. CDR1 is GTSNPN, CDR2 SVGIG, per germline (reference sequence). Losses at the gene ends were 1 base for V and 1 base for J; bases not matched to a gene: 4. CDR3: CAWSGVGGSYEQYF. The CDR3 bases are TGTGCCTGGAGTGGGGTGGGAGGGTCCTACGAGCAGTACTTC.

CDR3 loop: CASSAGTYGYTF. The DNA for the CDR3 is TGTGCCAGCTCAGCAGGAACCTATGGCTACACCTTC. The chain employs TRBV18 and TRBJ1-2; D not resolved. V was pared by 5 bases and J by 4 bases, with 8 bases between. CDR1 is KGHSH and CDR2 is LQKENI in the germline V gene. The CDR3 sequence is 12 residues long. Combining the CDR3 with reference TRBV18 and TRBJ1-2 gives the whole variable domain NAGVMQNPRHLVRRRGQEARLRCSPMKGHSHVYWYRQLPEEGLKFMVYLQKENIIDESGMPKERFSAEFPKEGPSILRIQQVVRGDSAAYFCASSAGTYGYTFGSGTRLTVV.

This rearrangement joins TRBV29-1 to TRBJ2-1, with 10 positions matching TRBD2. The CDR3 covers 15 residues. Unmatched junction bases numbered 7, after V lost 3 bases and J lost 5 bases. CDR1 and CDR2 from the germline V gene are SQVTM and ANQGSEA. This chain's CDR3 is CSVDPSGRTNNEQFF. Here the CDR3 DNA reads TGCAGCGTTGATCCTAGCGGGAGAACCAACAATGAGCAGTTCTTC.

J is TRBJ1-6 and V is TRBV10-3; TRBD1 aligns across 7 bases. Unmatched junction bases numbered 2, after V lost 8 bases and J lost 7 bases. Germline values: CDR1 ENHRY, CDR2 SYGVKD. This CDR3 comprises 12 residues. The CDR3 sequence: CAIWTGNSPLHF. The CDR3, as DNA: TGTGCCATCTGGACAGGCAATTCACCCCTCCACTTT.

This clone was seen just once. This sequence joins TRBV4-1 and TRBJ1-4, with D perhaps TRBD1 (5 bases). Germline V gene lookup returns CDR1 MGHRA and CDR2 YSYEKL. The CDR3 is 15 amino acids. Trimming removed 0 bases at V and 7 bases at J, with 12 bases between. DNA for the CDR3: TGCGCCAGCAGCCAAGATTGGAGGGGCAGTGAAAAACTGTTTTTT. It codes for CASSQDWRGSEKLFF.

This clone was seen a single time. The genes are TRBV4-2 and TRBJ1-4; D not resolved. Germline values: CDR1 LGHNA, CDR2 YNFKEQ. V was shortened by 1 base and J by 4 bases, with 7 bases between the two germline ends. The CDR3 extends over 14 amino acids. The CDR3 here is CASSQATNNEKLFF. DNA for the CDR3: TGTGCCAGCAGCCAAGCTACCAATAATGAAAAACTGTTTTTT.

Points on this clone: Other nucleotide sequences in the sample specify the same CDR3. The genes are TRBV5-1 and TRBJ2-5; D perhaps matches TRBD1 (6 bases). The CDR3 consists of 14 residues. The V gene's germline CDR1 is SGHRS and CDR2 YFSETQ. V lost 0 bases and J 5 bases, leaving 11 bases between the germline ends. The CDR3 spells CASSLGQGWETQYF. The CDR3, as DNA: TGCGCCAGCAGCTTGGGGCAGGGGTGGGAGACCCAGTACTTC.

The chain uses TRBV5-1 and TRBJ2-3, with D maybe TRBD2 (6 bases). This CDR3 contains 17 residues. CDR1 is SGHRS, CDR2 YFSETQ, per germline. The V end was cut by 3 bases, the J end by 1 base, with 18 bases between. In nucleotides, the CDR3 is TGCGCCAGCAGCTCGACGTTGGGGGGACGCGGCACAGATACGCAGTATTTT. Amino acids: CASSSTLGGRGTDTQYF. Looking up the rest from reference TRBV5-1 and TRBJ2-3 gives the full variable domain: KAGVTQTPRYLIKTRGQQVTLSCSPISGHRSVSWYQQTPGQGLQFLFEYFSETQRNKGNFPGRFSGRQFSNSRSEMNVSTLELGDSALYLCASSSTLGGRGTDTQYFGPGTRLTVL.

The chain joins TRBV19 to TRBJ2-5, with 8 bases lining up with TRBD2. Germline-derived CDR1 and CDR2 are LNHDA and SQIVND (reference sequence). V lost 6 bases, J lost 4 bases, and 4 bases stayed unmatched. This CDR3 comprises 13 residues. For the CDR3, the DNA is TGTGCCAGTAGCAGCGGGAGTGGAGAGACCCAGTACTTC. As protein: CASSSGSGETQYF.

The rearrangement links TRBV7-3 to TRBJ1-5; 10 nucleotides align to TRBD1. This CDR3 has 19 amino acids. Germline CDR1 SGHTA, CDR2 FQGTGA. The V gene end was trimmed by 5 bases and the J gene end by 4 bases; junction bases not matched to a gene: 17. The CDR3 bases are TGTGCCAGCAGCCTCAACAAGGGACAGGGGAAGGGGCCAAATCAGCCCCAGCATTTT. This sequence encodes CASSLNKGQGKGPNQPQHF.

This clone has just a few counts. Other nucleotide sequences in the sample specify the same CDR3. The chain carries TRBV5-1 and TRBJ1-5; D gene ambiguous. The V end lost 0 bases, the J end lost 3 bases, and 7 bases lay between the germline ends. The CDR3 has 14 amino acids. Germline loops: CDR1 SGHRS, CDR2 YFSETQ. CDR3 sequence: CASSLDSPNQPQHF. The CDR3 DNA sequence: TGCGCCAGCAGCTTGGACAGCCCCAATCAGCCCCAGCATTTT.

The V call is TRBV6-5, the J call TRBJ2-3, with TRBD2 identical over 13 bases. The CDR3 has 15 amino acids. Germline V lookup: CDR1 MNHEY, CDR2 SVGAGI. The junction had 6 bases not matched to a gene; V was cut back by 5 bases and J by 7 bases. CDR3 DNA: TGTGCCAGCAGTCCACGGACTAGCGGGAGAAATACGCAGTATTTT. Amino acids: CASSPRTSGRNTQYF.

This clone was recorded a few times. J is TRBJ1-5 and V is TRBV28; 7 bases match TRBD1. CDR1 and CDR2 (germline): MDHEN, SYDVKM. This CDR3 region has 15 residues. The junction had 7 bases not matched to a gene; V was cut back by 3 bases and J by 5 bases. CDR3 amino acids: CASSFLGGVDQPQHF. CDR3 in DNA: TGTGCCAGCAGTTTCTTAGGGGGCGTCGATCAGCCCCAGCATTTT.

V gene TRBV7-8 combines with J gene TRBJ1-2; TRBD1 matches at 9 bases. The length of the CDR3 is 16 residues. Trimming took 1 base from V and 4 from J; bases not matched to a gene: 7. Germline CDR1 SGHVS, CDR2 FQNEAQ. The CDR3 DNA reads as TGTGCCAGCAGCTTAGGAGCCGGACAGGGGATCTATGGCTACACCTTC. Translating gives CASSLGAGQGIYGYTF. Combining the CDR3 with reference TRBV7-8 and TRBJ1-2 gives the whole variable domain GAGVSQSPRYKVAKRGQDVALRCDPISGHVSLFWYQQALGQGPEFLTYFQNEAQLDKSGLPSDRFFAERPEGSVSTLKIQRTQQEDSAVYLCASSLGAGQGIYGYTFGSGTRLTVV.

The V gene is TRBV5-4, the J gene TRBJ1-6; D not resolved. V was trimmed by 1 base and J by 7 bases, leaving 6 bases between them. In germline, CDR1 is SGHNT, CDR2 YYREEE (reference sequence). CDR3 length: 13 amino acids. The CDR3 nucleotides are TGTGCCAGCAGCTTGTCACAGAATTCACCCCTCCACTTT. Translating gives CASSLSQNSPLHF.

The rearrangement links TRBV7-9 to TRBJ1-4, with TRBD1 matching 7 bases. The V gene's germline CDR1 is SEHNR and CDR2 FQNEAQ (reference sequence). Trimming cost V 2 bases and J 8 bases; bases outside gene matches: 8. The CDR3 runs to 15 residues. The CDR3, as DNA: TGTGCCAGCAGCTTAAAGAGGACAGGAGGAGAAAAACTGTTTTTT. Amino acids: CASSLKRTGGEKLFF.

J is TRBJ2-7 and V is TRBV5-1; 8 positions agree with TRBD2. This CDR3 has 13 residues. CDR1 and CDR2 from the germline V gene are SGHRS and YFSETQ. After removal of 0 bases from V and 6 bases from J, the junction contained 2 bases not matched to a gene. The DNA for the CDR3 is TGCGCCAGCAGCTTGGCCGGGGGGGTCGAGCAGTACTTC. Its translation is CASSLAGGVEQYF.

The J gene is TRBJ1-5, the V gene TRBV18, with D tentatively TRBD1 (6 bases). Germline CDR1 and CDR2: KGHSH and LQKENI. CDR3 length equals 15 residues. V lost 3 bases and J 5 bases, leaving 14 bases between the germline ends. The CDR3 is CASSPTGFSDQPQHF. The CDR3, as DNA: TGTGCCAGCTCACCTACAGGGTTTTCGGATCAGCCCCAGCATTTT.

The chain links TRBV10-3 to TRBJ2-5; 9 nucleotides align to TRBD2. V was clipped by 0 bases and J by 4 bases; unmatched bases: 6. CDR3 length: 16 amino acids. The germline CDR1 and CDR2 sequences are ENHRY and SYGVKD. CDR3 sequence (DNA): TGTGCCATCAGTGAGTCACCTAGCGGGATTTCAGAGACCCAGTACTTC. This sequence encodes CAISESPSGISETQYF.

In this sample, this clone turned up a few times. This rearrangement joins TRBV28 to TRBJ1-2, with D unclear. CDR1 and CDR2 from the germline V gene are MDHEN and SYDVKM. Trimming stripped 5 bases from V and 4 bases from J, with 8 bases between. This CDR3 is built from 12 residues. CDR3 in amino acids: CASSAVAYGYTF. CDR3 DNA sequence: TGTGCCAGCAGTGCGGTCGCCTATGGCTACACCTTC.

J is TRBJ2-7 and V is TRBV5-1; 9 bases match TRBD2. The J segment lost 3 bases and the V segment lost 0 bases, leaving 13 bases of the junction unmatched. Germline values: CDR1 SGHRS, CDR2 YFSETQ. This CDR3 has 18 amino acids. This CDR3 is CASSLARTSARTLYEQYF. The CDR3 DNA is TGCGCCAGCAGCTTGGCTCGGACTAGCGCCAGAACTCTCTACGAGCAGTACTTC.

The chain joins TRBV7-9 to TRBJ1-1, with D maybe TRBD1 (5 bases). CDR3 length: 15 amino acids. The V end was cut by 5 bases, the J end by 3 bases, with 16 bases between. Germline values: CDR1 SEHNR, CDR2 FQNEAQ (reference sequence). The CDR3 DNA reads as TGTGCCAGCAGCCTTGACGGGGGGACGTACACTGAAGCTTTCTTT. It encodes CASSLDGGTYTEAFF.

The chain joins TRBV18 to TRBJ1-6; D possibly corresponds to TRBD1 (5 bases). V lost 3 bases and J 5 bases, leaving 11 bases between the germline ends. The CDR3 contains 15 residues. Germline CDR1 and CDR2: KGHSH and LQKENI. CDR3 sequence: CASSPLRGNNSPLHF. In DNA form, the CDR3 reads TGTGCCAGCTCACCTCTCCGGGGGAATAATTCACCCCTCCACTTT.

The V call is TRBV27, the J call TRBJ1-6; TRBD1 matches at 10 bases. Germline lookup yields CDR1 MNHEY and CDR2 SMNVEV (reference sequence). V lost 4 bases to trimming and J lost 9 bases; unmatched junction nucleotides: 3. The CDR3 runs 14 residues. CDR3 protein: CASSSGQGSSPLHF. CDR3 bases: TGTGCCAGCAGTTCGGGACAGGGGTCTTCACCCCTCCACTTT.

This clone appeared a single time. The rearrangement joins TRBV9 to TRBJ2-2, with TRBD1 identical over 10 bases. The germline gives CDR1 SGDLS, CDR2 YYNGEE. CDR3 length equals 16 residues. V gave up 0 bases and J gave up 4 bases; unmatched junction bases: 3. CDR3 coding DNA: TGTGCCAGCAGCGTAGAGGGACAGGGGTCCACCGGGGAGCTGTTTTTT. Protein sequence: CASSVEGQGSTGELFF.